The 32 T cell receptor beta chains in this list originate from one sample, sequenced in a study of cytomegalovirus exposure and HLA in healthy donors (dated 2017 in TCRdb). Libraries came from the immunoSEQ multiplex PCR assay. For the multiplex PCR, a mixture combining 60 forward primers for TCR Vbeta segments and 13 reverse primers for TCR Jbeta segments was used. This is the immuneACCESS table as TCRdb keeps it, with only in-frame sequences that have V and J called. A part of the clones is gone; compared with another copy, unresolved V genes explain less than half, and the rest is unexplained. This sample lists about 200,000 clones; around 83% were detected once. Roughly 0.99% of the sample is in the top ten clones. Sequencing input: PBMCs. All receptors come from a woman aged 40 to 49 in good health and CMV-seronegative.

Written as DNA, the CDR3 is TGTGCCAGCAGCCAAACAGGGATACGCACTGAAGCTTTCTTT. Its translation: CASSQTGIRTEAFF. The chain combines TRBV27 with TRBJ1-1; D is possibly TRBD1 (6 bases). The germline V gene has CDR1 MNHEY and CDR2 SMNVEV (reference sequence). Between the trimmed V and J ends, which lost 6 bases and 4 bases, there was a span of 15 bases. CDR3 size: 14 residues.

The gene calls are TRBV6-1 and TRBJ2-7; maybe TRBD2 (6 bases). The length of the CDR3 is 15 residues. CDR1 is MNHNS, CDR2 SASEGT, per germline. V was cut by 4 bases and J by 3 bases, with 16 bases left in between. In nucleotides, the CDR3 is TGTGCCAGCAGTGGTCCAGGTCGGGGGAACTACGAGCAGTACTTC. As protein: CASSGPGRGNYEQYF.

This clone appeared a few times. The rearrangement uses TRBV9 and TRBJ2-3, with D possibly being TRBD1 (5 bases). Trimming took off 2 bases at V and 2 bases at J, with 18 bases between the two ends. This CDR3 contains 17 residues. Germline assignment: CDR1 SGDLS and CDR2 YYNGEE. CDR3: CASSVDPAPRDTDTQYF. In DNA, the CDR3 is TGTGCCAGCAGCGTTGATCCAGCCCCCAGGGACACAGATACGCAGTATTTT.

The rearrangement joins TRBV10-3 to TRBJ2-2; D remains unclear. The germline CDR1 and CDR2 sequences are ENHRY and SYGVKD. The CDR3 consists of 11 residues. The germline V and J ends were trimmed by 11 bases and 6 bases, with 10 bases remaining between them. The CDR3 DNA is TGTGCCGTATCTAACCCCGGGGAGCTGTTTTTT. As protein: CAVSNPGELFF.

The genes are TRBV6-1 and TRBJ1-5; weak D call: TRBD1 (6 bases). This CDR3 has 13 amino acids. Trimming took off 6 bases at V and 3 bases at J, with 9 bases between the two ends. Per the germline V gene, CDR1 is MNHNS and CDR2 is SASEGT. The CDR3 region has the DNA TGTGCCAGCAGCCGGACAGACAATCAGCCCCAGCATTTT. As protein: CASSRTDNQPQHF.

V and J are TRBV11-3 and TRBJ2-3, with no clear D. Germline CDR1 SGHNT, CDR2 YENEEA. This CDR3 spans 12 amino acids. The V end lost 5 bases, the J end lost 4 bases, and 7 bases lay between the germline ends. The CDR3 DNA reads TGTGCCAGCAGCCCACAAGCAGATACGCAGTATTTT. Translated: CASSPQADTQYF.

This clone was found a few times. This chain links TRBV7-9 with TRBJ1-5, with 10 nucleotides matching TRBD1. From germline, CDR1 is SEHNR and CDR2 FQNEAQ (reference sequence). Losses at the gene ends were 5 bases for V and 4 bases for J; bases not matched to a gene: 5. The CDR3 has 15 residues. CDR3 in DNA: TGTGCCAGCAGCCCAGGGACAGGGGTAAATCAGCCCCAGCATTTT. Translated, it gives CASSPGTGVNQPQHF.

The rearrangement uses TRBV15 and TRBJ1-5; D is undetermined. The CDR3 loop spans 14 amino acids. Per the germline V gene, CDR1 is LNHNV and CDR2 is YYDKDF (reference sequence). V shed 0 bases and J shed 0 bases, with 3 bases lying between them. The CDR3 loop is CATSRDISNQPQHF. CDR3 nucleotide sequence: TGTGCCACCAGCAGAGACATTAGCAATCAGCCCCAGCATTTT.

This clone has a single count. In DNA form, the CDR3 reads TGTGCCAGCAGCTCGGACTCGGGTTTGGGGTCCCAGTACTTC. Residues: CASSSDSGLGSQYF. The chain uses TRBV11-3 and TRBJ2-5; maybe TRBD2 (5 bases). The CDR3 totals 14 residues. The germline gives CDR1 SGHNT, CDR2 YENEEA. V lost 4 bases to trimming and J lost 9 bases, with 18 bases between them.

This chain uses TRBV5-4 with TRBJ2-1; 8 nucleotides align to TRBD1. This CDR3 has 17 residues. J gave up 8 bases and V 4 bases, and 17 bases lay outside the gene matches. The germline CDR1 and CDR2 sequences are SGHNT and YYREEE (reference sequence). This chain's CDR3 is CASSPGLTGGRGHEQFF. The CDR3 bases are TGTGCCAGCAGCCCGGGACTTACAGGGGGGCGAGGGCATGAGCAGTTCTTC.

The chain uses TRBV11-3 and TRBJ1-1; unclear D gene. CDR1 is SGHNT, CDR2 YENEEA, per germline. CDR3 length: 14 residues. V lost 0 bases to trimming and J lost 4 bases, with 9 bases between them. Here the CDR3 reads CASSLEWSGTEAFF. The CDR3 coding sequence is TGTGCCAGCAGCTTAGAATGGAGTGGCACTGAAGCTTTCTTT.

V is TRBV5-6 and J is TRBJ2-3, with 7 bases identical to TRBD2. The V segment lost 2 bases and the J segment 2 bases; nucleotides outside the gene matches: 2. CDR1 is SGHDT, CDR2 YYEEEE, per germline. The CDR3 consists of 14 residues. CDR3 residues: CASSFGGYTDTQYF. In DNA form, the CDR3 reads TGTGCCAGCAGCTTCGGGGGGTACACAGATACGCAGTATTTT. The whole variable domain, remainder taken from reference TRBV5-6 and TRBJ2-3, is DAGVTQSPTHLIKTRGQQVTLRCSPKSGHDTVSWYQQALGQGPQFIFQYYEEEERQRGNFPDRFSGHQFPNYSSELNVNALLLGDSALYLCASSFGGYTDTQYFGPGTRLTVL.

The J gene is TRBJ1-1, the V gene TRBV6-1; TRBD1 is a possible D gene (6 bases). CDR1 is MNHNS and CDR2 is SASEGT in the germline V gene. Trimming cost V 7 bases and J 1 base, with 13 bases left between them. This CDR3 is built from 14 residues. CDR3 nucleotides: TGTGCCAGCACTCCCGGGACACCGAACACTGAAGCTTTCTTT. This encodes CASTPGTPNTEAFF.

J is TRBJ1-1 and V is TRBV7-2; D is uncertain. V shed 5 bases and J shed 6 bases, with 7 bases lying between them. The length of the CDR3 is 11 residues. The V gene's germline CDR1 is SGHTA and CDR2 FQGNSA. The CDR3 loop reads CASSVEAEAFF. The CDR3 nucleotides read TGTGCCAGCAGCGTTGAGGCTGAAGCTTTCTTT.

The rearrangement uses TRBV9 and TRBJ1-3; D is uncertain. The CDR3 has 15 amino acids. V lost 0 bases and J lost 1, with 8 bases in between. Germline V gene lookup returns CDR1 SGDLS and CDR2 YYNGEE. CDR3: CASSVEAASGNTIYF. The CDR3 DNA reads as TGTGCCAGCAGCGTAGAGGCGGCTTCTGGAAACACCATATATTTT.

This clone was detected a few times. The chain combines TRBV7-9 with TRBJ1-2, with D tentatively TRBD1 (5 bases). Between the trimmed V and J ends, which lost 6 bases and 5 bases, there was a span of 22 bases. This CDR3 is built from 16 residues. Germline V gives CDR1 SEHNR, CDR2 FQNEAQ (reference sequence). Here the CDR3 DNA reads TGTGCCAGCAGTAGAAGGGGTCTTAGTTTCCAGTATGGCTACACCTTC. Its protein is CASSRRGLSFQYGYTF. Full variable domain (remainder filled in from reference TRBV7-9 and TRBJ1-2): DTGVSQNPRHKITKRGQNVTFRCDPISEHNRLYWYRQTLGQGPEFLTYFQNEAQLEKSRLLSDRFSAERPKGSFSTLEIQRTEQGDSAMYLCASSRRGLSFQYGYTFGSGTRLTVV.

Only a few counts were recorded for this clone. V and J are TRBV7-9 and TRBJ2-3, with a tentative D call TRBD2 (6 bases). This CDR3 has 14 residues. The germline V gene encodes CDR1 SEHNR and CDR2 FQNEAQ (reference sequence). Trimming took 7 bases from V and 8 from J, leaving 19 bases between them. This CDR3 is CASTLGGPSATQYF. The CDR3 DNA sequence: TGTGCCAGCACCCTAGGAGGGCCGTCGGCTACGCAGTATTTT.

The rearrangement uses TRBV15 and TRBJ1-2; TRBD1 aligns across 7 bases. J was trimmed by 7 bases and V by 1 base; bases with no gene match: 6. This CDR3 has 14 amino acids. The germline V gene has CDR1 LNHNV and CDR2 YYDKDF (reference sequence). CDR3 amino acids: CATSRATGAGGYTF. The CDR3 region has the DNA TGTGCCACCAGCAGAGCTACAGGGGCCGGTGGCTACACCTTC.

The chain recombines TRBV14 with TRBJ2-3, with 9 nucleotides matching TRBD2. Germline assignment: CDR1 SGHDN and CDR2 FVKESK. J gave up 4 bases and V 6 bases, and 8 bases lay outside the gene matches. This CDR3 contains 15 residues. The CDR3 DNA reads TGTGCCAGCAGACCGGGACTAGCCTTATCAGATACGCAGTATTTT. It yields the protein CASRPGLALSDTQYF.

The chain links TRBV21-1 to TRBJ1-5. TRBV21-1 is shown as a pseudogene. This CDR3 is built from 15 residues. CDR3 DNA sequence: TGTGCCAGCAGCCCCTTGCGAGGAGGGAATCAGCCCCAGCATTTT. As protein: CASSPLRGGNQPQHF.

The chain joins TRBV30 to TRBJ2-5, with D unresolved. The V end lost 3 bases, the J end lost 5 bases, and 10 bases lay between the germline ends. Germline V gene lookup returns CDR1 GTSNPN and CDR2 SVGIG (reference sequence). This CDR3 contains 12 residues. CDR3 nucleotide sequence: TGTGCCTGGAGCGTGGTCGAGGAGACCCAGTACTTC. Encoded protein: CAWSVVEETQYF.

The chain is built from TRBV11-2 and TRBJ2-2, with a tentative D call TRBD2 (7 bases). CDR1 and CDR2 (germline): SGHAT, FQNNGV. The CDR3 covers 17 residues. Trimming pared 3 bases from V and 4 bases from J, leaving 18 bases between. This chain's CDR3 is CASSFVRGARATGELFF. DNA of the CDR3: TGTGCCAGCAGCTTTGTCCGGGGGGCGAGGGCCACCGGGGAGCTGTTTTTT.

The chain is built from TRBV30 and TRBJ1-5; no firm D call. There are 16 residues in the CDR3. The germline V gene encodes CDR1 GTSNPN and CDR2 SVGIG (reference sequence). Trimming shortened V by 0 bases and J by 0 bases, and 12 bases separated the two germline ends. The CDR3 here is CAWSVYGGPSNQPQHF. The CDR3 coding sequence is TGTGCCTGGAGTGTATACGGAGGTCCTAGCAATCAGCCCCAGCATTTT.

This chain uses TRBV27 with TRBJ2-7; 7 nucleotides align to TRBD2. The CDR3 contains 15 residues. V shed 4 bases, J shed 0 bases, and the junction held 6 bases outside the gene matches. Germline-derived CDR1 and CDR2 are MNHEY and SMNVEV (reference sequence). The CDR3 loop reads CASSYSGFGSYEQYF. The CDR3, as DNA: TGTGCCAGCAGTTATAGCGGGTTCGGCTCCTACGAGCAGTACTTC.

The chain recombines TRBV5-4 with TRBJ2-1; 9 bases line up with TRBD2. CDR1 and CDR2 from the germline V gene are SGHNT and YYREEE (reference sequence). The CDR3 runs to 13 residues. The J segment lost 12 bases and the V segment lost 4 bases, leaving 8 bases of the junction unmatched. Here the CDR3 DNA reads TGTGCCAGCAGCCTAGATAGCGGGAGAGGGCAGTTCTTC. This codes for CASSLDSGRGQFF.

J is TRBJ2-7 and V is TRBV4-3; 9 bases align to TRBD2. CDR3 length: 17 amino acids. Germline CDR1 reads LGHNA; CDR2 reads YSLEER. Losses at the gene ends were 1 base for V and 6 bases for J; bases not matched to a gene: 13. CDR3 amino acids: CASSQVYSGSQGSEQYF. The CDR3 nucleotides read TGCGCCAGCAGCCAAGTTTATAGCGGGAGCCAGGGTTCCGAGCAGTACTTC.

This chain links TRBV12-5 with TRBJ1-1; D is uncertain. V gave up 5 bases and J gave up 4 bases, with 17 bases separating them. Germline lookup yields CDR1 LGHNT and CDR2 FRNRAP. This CDR3 is 15 amino acids long. CDR3 loop: CASGTPGGLFTEAFF. The CDR3 DNA is TGTGCTAGTGGTACCCCCGGAGGATTATTCACTGAAGCTTTCTTT.

In regard to this clone: Additional DNA sequences in this sample encode the identical CDR3. The V and J genes are TRBV30 and TRBJ1-5; D unclear. Germline lookup yields CDR1 GTSNPN and CDR2 SVGIG (reference sequence). Trimming left V 0 bases short and J 0 bases short, with 6 bases between. The length of the CDR3 is 14 residues. CDR3 nucleotides: TGTGCCTGGAGTGTATTGAGTAGCAATCAGCCCCAGCATTTT. Its translation: CAWSVLSSNQPQHF.

The chain combines TRBV27 with TRBJ1-1, with 10 nucleotides matching TRBD1. Germline-derived CDR1 and CDR2 are MNHEY and SMNVEV (reference sequence). The CDR3 totals 18 residues. J was trimmed by 4 bases and V by 4 bases; bases with no gene match: 15. This CDR3 is CASSSQRQGAHSGTEAFF. DNA for the CDR3: TGTGCCAGCAGTTCCCAACGACAGGGGGCGCATTCTGGCACTGAAGCTTTCTTT.

CDR3 sequence (DNA): TGTGCCAGCAACTTACTAGCGGAGCAGTTCTTC. Its protein is CASNLLAEQFF. The rearrangement joins TRBV5-6 to TRBJ2-1, with 7 bases lining up with TRBD2. The germline V gene has CDR1 SGHDT and CDR2 YYEEEE. The V gene end was trimmed by 6 bases and the J gene end by 10 bases; junction bases not matched to a gene: 4. CDR3 length: 11 residues.

In this sample, this clone turned up a few times. This specimen includes other DNA sequences encoding the same CDR3. The chain employs TRBV14 and TRBJ1-2; 8 positions match TRBD1. The CDR3 sequence is 13 residues long. The V and J ends lost 3 bases and 6 bases, in that order; junction bases with no gene match: 3. Germline V CDR1 and CDR2: SGHDN, FVKESK. CDR3: CASSQVRGHGYTF. CDR3 sequence (DNA): TGTGCCAGCAGCCAGGTCAGGGGGCATGGCTACACCTTC.

The genes are TRBV19 and TRBJ2-3; 7 positions match TRBD2. With 2 bases clipped from V and 4 bases from J, the junction kept 9 bases outside the gene matches. In germline, CDR1 is LNHDA, CDR2 SQIVND (reference sequence). The CDR3 spans 16 residues. CDR3 DNA: TGTGCCAGTAGTATATTGGCGGGAGAAGGATCAGATACGCAGTATTTT. Translating gives CASSILAGEGSDTQYF.